Following are 12 T cell receptor beta chains from one sample sequenced in a study of blood T cell repertoires in COVID-19. TCRdb keeps only in-frame clones here, not all; method: immunoSEQ multiplex PCR. Of hundreds of thousands of clones listed, around 86% were seen once; the top ten hold 3.5% to 4.5%. Sequenced: PBMCs or T cells enriched from blood (not recorded which). These receptors all stem from a man aged 30 to 45 who had recovered from COVID-19.

A remark on this clone: One end of the junction does not line up with germline, which may come from a read error. The J gene is TRBJ2-5, the V gene TRBV3-1 (or the pseudogene TRBV3-2); TRBD1 agrees at 9 bases. The CDR3 spans 13 residues. Germline CDR1 LGHDT, CDR2 YNNKEL (reference sequence). CDR3 DNA: TGTGCCAGCAGCCACCGGACAGGGGTGGCGAACGACTTC. Encoded protein: CASSHRTGVANDF.

This clone was detected once. The V and J genes are TRBV11-2 and TRBJ1-2, with 7 bases identical to TRBD1. This CDR3 is built from 15 residues. Germline V lookup: CDR1 SGHAT, CDR2 FQNNGV. With 4 bases clipped from V and 6 bases from J, the junction kept 11 bases outside the gene matches. CDR3 sequence: CASSSGGTEEHGYTF. The CDR3 DNA reads TGTGCCAGCAGCTCGGGGGGGACAGAAGAGCATGGCTACACCTTC.

The chain links TRBV6-5 to TRBJ2-3; 8 nucleotides match TRBD2. V gave up 6 bases and J gave up 4 bases; unmatched junction bases: 9. The CDR3 is made up of 15 amino acids. Per the germline V gene, CDR1 is MNHEY and CDR2 is SVGAGI. This CDR3 reads CASRRGEGSPDTQYF. The CDR3 DNA sequence: TGTGCCAGCAGGCGGGGGGAAGGGAGCCCAGATACGCAGTATTTT.

This clone was detected once. The chain carries TRBV24-1 and TRBJ1-5; TRBD1 matches 9 bases. CDR1 and CDR2 from the germline V gene are KGHDR and SFDVKD. V lost 4 bases to trimming and J lost 6 bases; unmatched junction nucleotides: 3. CDR3 length: 14 amino acids. The CDR3 bases are TGTGCCACCAGTGAGACAGGGGGAGGTCAGCCCCAGCATTTT. Translated, it gives CATSETGGGQPQHF.

DNA of the CDR3: TGTGCCAGTAGTATACAGGGTATAAAGTCACCCCTCCACTTT. Its translation is CASSIQGIKSPLHF. The chain couples TRBV19 to TRBJ1-6; a possible D gene is TRBD1 (5 bases). Deletions cut 2 bases from V and 10 bases from J, with 12 bases between. This CDR3 is 14 amino acids long. Germline V gene data show CDR1 as LNHDA and CDR2 as SQIVND (reference sequence).

The chain uses TRBV7-8 and TRBJ1-2; 10 bases match TRBD1. The germline gives CDR1 SGHVS, CDR2 FQNEAQ. The CDR3 runs to 15 residues. The J segment lost 5 bases and the V segment lost 5 bases, leaving 8 bases of the junction unmatched. CDR3 amino acids: CASSIPGQGMYGYTF. Written as DNA, the CDR3 is TGTGCCAGCAGCATACCGGGACAGGGGATGTATGGCTACACCTTC.

The chain uses TRBV7-9 and TRBJ1-3; 8 bases are a match to TRBD1. The germline CDR1 and CDR2 sequences are SEHNR and FQNEAQ (reference sequence). The V and J ends lost 2 bases and 2 bases, in that order; junction bases with no gene match: 2. The CDR3 loop spans 15 amino acids. For the CDR3, the DNA is TGTGCCAGCAGCTTAACAGGGGGTCCTGGAAACACCATATATTTT. Encoded protein: CASSLTGGPGNTIYF.

This sequence joins TRBV2 and TRBJ2-1, with 10 bases matching TRBD1. CDR3 length: 15 residues. Germline values: CDR1 SNHLY, CDR2 FYNNEI. V trimming: 6 bases; J trimming: 8 bases; junction bases outside the gene matches: 10. Here the CDR3 reads CASREDRGSMYEQFF. The CDR3 DNA reads as TGTGCCAGCAGGGAGGACAGGGGGTCTATGTATGAGCAGTTCTTC.

V and J are TRBV18 and TRBJ2-7, with D possibly being TRBD2 (5 bases). Deletions cut 3 bases from V and 1 base from J, with 13 bases between. The germline CDR1 and CDR2 sequences are KGHSH and LQKENI. The CDR3 length is 15 residues. The CDR3 bases are TGTGCCAGCTCACCCAGAGCGGATAGATCCTACGAGCAGTACTTC. Translated: CASSPRADRSYEQYF. The full variable domain, completed using reference TRBV18 and TRBJ2-7, is NAGVMQNPRHLVRRRGQEARLRCSPMKGHSHVYWYRQLPEEGLKFMVYLQKENIIDESGMPKERFSAEFPKEGPSILRIQQVVRGDSAAYFCASSPRADRSYEQYFGPGTRLTVT.

The CDR3 reads CASSIGTGGETQYF. The CDR3, as DNA: TGTGCCAGCTCTATAGGAACGGGAGGAGAGACCCAGTACTTC. The genes are TRBV18 and TRBJ2-5; 7 nucleotides agree with TRBD2. J was trimmed by 4 bases and V by 6 bases; bases with no gene match: 8. The CDR3 runs 14 residues. Germline assignment: CDR1 KGHSH and CDR2 LQKENI.

The J gene is TRBJ1-5, the V gene TRBV24-1; 7 bases are a match to TRBD1. CDR3 length: 17 residues. With 2 bases clipped from V and 3 bases from J, the junction kept 9 bases outside the gene matches. CDR1 and CDR2 (germline): KGHDR, SFDVKD. Written as DNA, the CDR3 is TGTGCCACCAGTGATTCAACTTACGACAGGGACAATCAGCCCCAGCATTTT. Translated, it gives CATSDSTYDRDNQPQHF.

The chain has TRBV5-6 and TRBJ1-2; weak D call: TRBD1 (5 bases). With 7 bases removed from V and 4 bases from J, the gap between germline ends came to 23 bases. The CDR3 loop spans 16 amino acids. Germline V gene data show CDR1 as SGHDT and CDR2 as YYEEEE. The CDR3 bases are TGTGCCAGCGCTCTTTTGACGGGGGTCGGTCTCTATGGCTACACCTTC. It translates to CASALLTGVGLYGYTF. The full variable domain, completed using reference TRBV5-6 and TRBJ1-2, is DAGVTQSPTHLIKTRGQQVTLRCSPKSGHDTVSWYQQALGQGPQFIFQYYEEEERQRGNFPDRFSGHQFPNYSSELNVNALLLGDSALYLCASALLTGVGLYGYTFGSGTRLTVV.